Each of the 6 T cell receptor beta chains below was sequenced from the same sample in a study of T-cell reconstitution after alpha-beta-depleted transplantation in children. The authors prepared the TCRbeta library with unique molecular identifiers. One entry per CDR3 protein, called by TCRdb with MiXCR from the PCR reads. The sample lists roughly 350,000 distinct CDR3 sequences, roughly 15% occurring once. Material: PBMCs, mostly from graft donor cells, obtained 360 days after TCRalphabeta/CD19-depleted stem cell transplant. Source of these receptors: a male patient under 10 years old who had a stem cell transplant for acute lymphoblastic leukemia, so the T cells may come from the graft donor.

The table lists this clonotype with a few counts. The V gene is TRBV27, the J gene TRBJ2-1, with 9 bases identical to TRBD2. The J segment lost 7 bases and the V segment lost 6 bases, leaving 16 bases of the junction unmatched. There are 17 residues in the CDR3. The V gene's germline CDR1 is MNHEY and CDR2 SMNVEV (reference sequence). For the CDR3, the DNA is TGTGCCAGCAGGCCTCGCCGGTTGCGGGAGGGCGTGAATGAGCAGTTCTTC. Residues: CASRPRRLREGVNEQFF.

This clonotype was counted only a few times. The rearrangement links TRBV6-5 to TRBJ2-4; weak D call: TRBD1 (5 bases). CDR1 and CDR2 from the germline V gene are MNHEY and SVGAGI. The CDR3 is 16 residues long. Trimming removed 2 bases from V and 0 bases from J, with 11 bases in between. CDR3 DNA sequence: TGTGCCAGCAGTTACGATGGGGCGGTAGCCAAAAACATTCAGTACTTC. It encodes CASSYDGAVAKNIQYF.

V is TRBV5-1 and J is TRBJ2-2, with TRBD1 as a possible D gene (7 bases). CDR3 length equals 15 residues. Trimming shortened V by 5 bases and J by 5 bases, and 16 bases separated the two germline ends. CDR1 and CDR2 from the germline V gene are SGHRS and YFSETQ. The CDR3 loop reads CASSVAGGWTGELFF. CDR3 nucleotides: TGCGCCAGCAGTGTCGCAGGGGGGTGGACCGGGGAGCTGTTTTTT.

In its sample, this clonotype was seen a few times. This chain links TRBV6-1 with TRBJ1-5; 7 positions agree with TRBD1. J was trimmed by 2 bases and V by 5 bases; bases with no gene match: 12. This CDR3 is 17 amino acids long. In germline, CDR1 is MNHNS, CDR2 SASEGT. This CDR3 is CASSLQTPQGGNQPQHF. DNA for the CDR3: TGTGCCAGCAGTCTCCAAACCCCTCAGGGGGGCAATCAGCCCCAGCATTTT.

This clonotype was seen a single time. The gene calls are TRBV7-9 and TRBJ1-1; the D is unclear. V was cut by 5 bases and J by 5 bases, with 12 bases left in between. The CDR3 contains 13 residues. Germline assignment: CDR1 SEHNR and CDR2 FQNEAQ (reference sequence). CDR3: CASSGSGETEAFF. In DNA, the CDR3 is TGTGCCAGCAGCGGAAGCGGGGAGACTGAAGCTTTCTTT.

This clonotype was counted at least ten times. The chain joins TRBV28 to TRBJ1-4, with 8 positions matching TRBD1. The germline gives CDR1 MDHEN, CDR2 SYDVKM. With V trimmed by 6 bases and J by 11 bases, 5 bases remained unmatched. The CDR3 covers 12 residues. The DNA for the CDR3 is TGTGCCAGCAGGGTAACAGGGGGGAAACTGTTTTTT. Translating it yields CASRVTGGKLFF. The complete variable domain, with remaining parts taken from reference TRBV28 and TRBJ1-4, reads DVKVTQSSRYLVKRTGEKVFLECVQDMDHENMFWYRQDPGLGLRLIYFSYDVKMKEKGDIPEGYSVSREKKERFSLILESASTNQTSMYLCASRVTGGKLFFGSGTQLSVL.